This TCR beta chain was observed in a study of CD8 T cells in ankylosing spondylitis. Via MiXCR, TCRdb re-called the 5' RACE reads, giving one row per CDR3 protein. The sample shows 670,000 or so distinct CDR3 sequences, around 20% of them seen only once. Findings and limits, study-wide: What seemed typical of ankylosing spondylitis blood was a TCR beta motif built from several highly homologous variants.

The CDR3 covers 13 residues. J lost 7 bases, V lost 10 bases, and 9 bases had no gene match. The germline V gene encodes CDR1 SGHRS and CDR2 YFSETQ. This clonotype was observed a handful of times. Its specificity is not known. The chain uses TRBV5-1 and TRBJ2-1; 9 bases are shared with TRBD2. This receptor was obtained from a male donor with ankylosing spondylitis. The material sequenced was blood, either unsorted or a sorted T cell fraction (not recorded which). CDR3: CASAWAGGNEQFF. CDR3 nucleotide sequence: TGCGCCTCCGCGTGGGCGGGAGGGAATGAGCAGTTCTTC.